This T cell receptor (beta chain) came from a study of Ad26.COV2.S vaccination and SARS-CoV-2 variants. Method: immunoSEQ multiplex PCR; TCRdb's copy keeps in-frame clones and lacks some. Among around 400,000 clones listed, around 82% were seen once. This CDR3 is built from 13 residues. V lost 2 bases and J lost 3, with 8 bases in between. Per the germline V gene, CDR1 is GTSNPN and CDR2 is SVGIG (reference sequence). The treatment was: around 19 received Ad26.COV2.S at low or high dose, single or two shots; about 5 received placebo; per-sample allocation not given. Specimens were obtained on day 63 following the first vaccine or placebo injection. Donor was an adult aged 18-55 years in Boston.

The sequenced sample was peripheral blood, obtained in a trial of Ad26.COV2.S vaccine versus placebo. The chain is built from TRBV30 and TRBJ1-3; unclear D gene. The receptor was derived from a person aged 18-60 years who received the Ad26.COV2.S COVID-19 vaccine or a placebo. CDR3 residues: CAWSKQIGNTIYF. The CDR3 DNA is TGTGCCTGGAGTAAACAGATTGGAAACACCATATATTTT.